One T cell receptor (beta chain) is described in this entry. No cognate antigen has been identified for it. It has no much larger one-base neighbor in the sample; base qualities were not kept. Cut back by 0 bases and 4 bases, the V and J ends lie 6 bases apart. Reading the germline V gene (reference sequence) gives CDR1 LNHNV and CDR2 YYDKDF. The CDR3 runs 13 amino acids, cysteine and phenylalanine included. Just the 39-base CDR3 DNA is kept, in frame starting at base 1. The data derive from a study of T-cell reconstitution after alpha-beta-depleted transplantation in children (TCRdb year 2016). Turning to the overall study: The study quantitatively tracked T-cell immune reconstitution after TCRalphabeta/CD19-depleted allogeneic hematopoietic cell transplantation in children using TCR repertoire profiling. On the study overall, not on this receptor specifically: The apparently early recovery of alphabetaT-cell counts about two months after transplant reportedly depended on only several hundred rapidly expanded clones that came from non-depleted graft cells. In some patients, the high TCRbeta diversity seen at day 60 was put down to recipient T cells and intrathymic progenitors that had survived conditioning. Over the following months the frequencies of hyperexpanded clones went down, and after one year T-cell counts and TCRbeta diversity were mostly credited to newly produced T cells.

The method was PCR. TCRdb names Illumina HiSeq 2500 as the instrument used. To normalize quantification of the TCRbeta repertoire, the TCR libraries were built with molecular barcoding that relied on unique molecular identifiers. TCRdb trimmed the raw reads at Q25, called clones with MiXCR and kept productive beta chains. CDR3 protein sequences are deduplicated, and each keeps its most common genes and DNA. Within this sample are roughly 490,000 distinct CDR3 sequences, with approximately 10% of them counted one time only. About 15% of the sample goes to the ten largest clones. The treatment or condition label of this sample denotes: allogeneic hematopoietic cell transplantation with graft depleted of TCRalphabeta T cells and CD19 B cells. The children who served as transplant recipients had been given grafts of TCRalphabeta/CD19-depleted allogeneic hematopoietic cells.

The material was PBMCs, mostly from graft donor cells, obtained 180 days after TCRalphabeta/CD19-depleted stem cell transplant. The chain is made from TRBV15 and TRBJ1-2, with an unclear D gene assignment. The TCR sequence derives from a female patient aged 2 to 10 who had a stem cell transplant for aplastic anemia, so the T cells may come from the graft donor. The CDR3 protein is CATSRDVTYGYTF. The nucleotide sequence is given as TGTGCCACCAGCAGAGATGTCACCTATGGCTACACCTTC.